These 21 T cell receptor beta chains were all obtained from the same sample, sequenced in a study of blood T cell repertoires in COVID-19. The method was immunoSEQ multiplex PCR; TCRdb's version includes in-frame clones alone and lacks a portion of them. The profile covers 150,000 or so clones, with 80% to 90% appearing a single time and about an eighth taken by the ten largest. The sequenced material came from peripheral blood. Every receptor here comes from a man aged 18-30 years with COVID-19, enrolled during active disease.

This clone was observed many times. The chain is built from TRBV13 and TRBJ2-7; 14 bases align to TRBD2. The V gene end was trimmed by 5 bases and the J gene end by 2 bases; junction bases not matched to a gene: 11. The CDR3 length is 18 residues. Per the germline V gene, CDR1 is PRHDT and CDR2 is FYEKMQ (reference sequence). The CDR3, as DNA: TGTGCCAGCAGCACACGGACTAGCGGGAGGCGTCTTGCCTACGAGCAGTACTTC. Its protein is CASSTRTSGRRLAYEQYF.

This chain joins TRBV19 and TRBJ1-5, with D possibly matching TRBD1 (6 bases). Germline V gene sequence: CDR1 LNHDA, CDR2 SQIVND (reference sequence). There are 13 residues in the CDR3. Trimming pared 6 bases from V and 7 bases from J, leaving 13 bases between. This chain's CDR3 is CASRKNRDQPQHF. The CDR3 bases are TGTGCCAGTAGGAAAAACAGGGACCAGCCCCAGCATTTT.

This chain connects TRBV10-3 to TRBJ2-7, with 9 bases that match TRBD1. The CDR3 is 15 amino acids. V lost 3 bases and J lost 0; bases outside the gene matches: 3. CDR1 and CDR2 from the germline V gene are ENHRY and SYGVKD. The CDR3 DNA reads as TGTGCCATCAGTGACGCACAGGGGGCCTCCTACGAGCAGTACTTC. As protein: CAISDAQGASYEQYF.

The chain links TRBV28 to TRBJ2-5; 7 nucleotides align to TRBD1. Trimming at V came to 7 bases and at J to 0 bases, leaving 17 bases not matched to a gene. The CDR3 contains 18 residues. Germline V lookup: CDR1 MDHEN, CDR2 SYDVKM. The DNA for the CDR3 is TGTGCCAGCACCCGACAGGGTCCGGGGAGATCGTACCAAGAGACCCAGTACTTC. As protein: CASTRQGPGRSYQETQYF.

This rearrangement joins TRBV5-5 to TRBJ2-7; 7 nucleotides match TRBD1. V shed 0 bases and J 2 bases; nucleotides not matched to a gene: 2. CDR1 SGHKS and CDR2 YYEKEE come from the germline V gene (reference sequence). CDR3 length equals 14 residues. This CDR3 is CASSLGTGAYEQYF. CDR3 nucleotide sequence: TGTGCCAGCAGCTTGGGGACAGGAGCCTACGAGCAGTACTTC.

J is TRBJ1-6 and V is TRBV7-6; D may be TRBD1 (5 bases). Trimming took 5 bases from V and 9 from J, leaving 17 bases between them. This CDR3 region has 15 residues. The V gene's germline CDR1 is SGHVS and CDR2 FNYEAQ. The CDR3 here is CASSRDSTGVSPLHF. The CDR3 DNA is TGTGCCAGCAGCCGCGACAGTACGGGGGTTTCACCCCTCCACTTT.

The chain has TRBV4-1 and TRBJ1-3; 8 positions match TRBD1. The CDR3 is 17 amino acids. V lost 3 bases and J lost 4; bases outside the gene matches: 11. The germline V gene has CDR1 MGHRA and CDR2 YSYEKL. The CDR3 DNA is TGCGCCAGCAGCCAGGATCCTCAGGGGGCGCCGGGAAACACCATATATTTT. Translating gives CASSQDPQGAPGNTIYF.

CDR3 DNA: TGTGCCAGCAGCCCGTTGACTGGGGGCCTTGAAGCTTTCTTT. This sequence encodes CASSPLTGGLEAFF. This sequence joins TRBV9 and TRBJ1-1, with D possibly TRBD1 on 6 matching bases. V was cut by 4 bases and J by 7 bases, with 17 bases left in between. This CDR3 comprises 14 residues. In germline, CDR1 is SGDLS, CDR2 YYNGEE.

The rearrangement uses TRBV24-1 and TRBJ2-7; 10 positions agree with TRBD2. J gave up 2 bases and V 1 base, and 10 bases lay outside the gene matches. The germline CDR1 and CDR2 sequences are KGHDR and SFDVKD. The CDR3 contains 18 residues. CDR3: CATSDLSLAGVGTYEQYF. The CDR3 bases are TGTGCCACCAGTGATTTAAGCCTAGCGGGAGTAGGGACCTACGAGCAGTACTTC.

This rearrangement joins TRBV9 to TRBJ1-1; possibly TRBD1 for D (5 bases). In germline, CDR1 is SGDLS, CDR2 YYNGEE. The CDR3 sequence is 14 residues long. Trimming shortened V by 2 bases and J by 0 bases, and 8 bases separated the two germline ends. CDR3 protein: CASSVDSLNTEAFF. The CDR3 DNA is TGTGCCAGCAGCGTTGACAGCTTGAACACTGAAGCTTTCTTT. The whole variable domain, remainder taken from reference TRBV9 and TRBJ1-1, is DSGVTQTPKHLITATGQRVTLRCSPRSGDLSVYWYQQSLDQGLQFLIQYYNGEERAKGNILERFSAQQFPDLHSELNLSSLELGDSALYFCASSVDSLNTEAFFGQGTRLTVV.

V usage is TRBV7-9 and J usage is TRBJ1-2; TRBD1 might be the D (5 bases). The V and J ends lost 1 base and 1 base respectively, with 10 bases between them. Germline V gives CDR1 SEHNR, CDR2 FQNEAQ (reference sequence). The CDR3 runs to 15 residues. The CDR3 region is CASSLVMGGNYGYTF. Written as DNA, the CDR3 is TGTGCCAGCAGCTTAGTGATGGGGGGTAACTATGGCTACACCTTC.

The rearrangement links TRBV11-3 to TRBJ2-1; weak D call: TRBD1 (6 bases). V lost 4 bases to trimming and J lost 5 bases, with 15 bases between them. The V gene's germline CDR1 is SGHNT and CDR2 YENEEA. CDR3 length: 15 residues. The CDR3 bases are TGTGCCAGCAGCTCATCTTCCCAGGGGCACAATGAGCAGTTCTTC. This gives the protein CASSSSSQGHNEQFF.

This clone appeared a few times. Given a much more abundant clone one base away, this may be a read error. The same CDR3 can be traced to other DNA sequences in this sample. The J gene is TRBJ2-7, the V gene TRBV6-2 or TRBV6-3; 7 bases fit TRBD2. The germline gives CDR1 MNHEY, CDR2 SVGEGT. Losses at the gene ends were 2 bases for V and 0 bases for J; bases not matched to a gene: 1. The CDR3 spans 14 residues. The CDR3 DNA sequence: TGTGCCAGCAGTTACGGGACTAACTCCTACGAGCAGTACTTC. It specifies CASSYGTNSYEQYF.

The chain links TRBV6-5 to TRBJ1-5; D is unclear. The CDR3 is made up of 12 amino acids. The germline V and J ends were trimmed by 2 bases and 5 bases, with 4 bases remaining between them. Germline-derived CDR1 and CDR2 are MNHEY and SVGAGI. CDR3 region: CASSYRDQPQHF. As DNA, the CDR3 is TGTGCCAGCAGTTACCGTGATCAGCCCCAGCATTTT.

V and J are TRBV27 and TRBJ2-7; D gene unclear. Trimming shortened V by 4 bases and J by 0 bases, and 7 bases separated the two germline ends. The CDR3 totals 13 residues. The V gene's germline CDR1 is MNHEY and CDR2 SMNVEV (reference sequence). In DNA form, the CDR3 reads TGTGCCAGCAGTTGGAGTAACTCCTACGAGCAGTACTTC. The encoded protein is CASSWSNSYEQYF.

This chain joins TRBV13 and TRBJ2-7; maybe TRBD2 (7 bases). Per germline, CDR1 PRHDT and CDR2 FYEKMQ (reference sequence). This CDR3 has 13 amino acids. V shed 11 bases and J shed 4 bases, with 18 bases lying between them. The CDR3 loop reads CASQLGRGYEQYF. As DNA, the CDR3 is TGTGCCTCTCAACTAGGGAGGGGGTACGAGCAGTACTTC.

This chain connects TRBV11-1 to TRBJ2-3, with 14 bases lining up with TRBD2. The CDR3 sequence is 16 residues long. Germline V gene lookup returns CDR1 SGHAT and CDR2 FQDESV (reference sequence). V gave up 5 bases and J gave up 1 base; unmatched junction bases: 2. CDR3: CASSRLAGGGTDTQYF. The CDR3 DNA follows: TGTGCCAGCAGCCGACTAGCGGGAGGGGGCACAGATACGCAGTATTTT.

CDR3 DNA sequence: TGTGCCTGGGCCACAGACTCTGGGGCCAACGTCCTGACTTTC. Protein: CAWATDSGANVLTF. The chain links TRBV30 to TRBJ2-6; no clear D gene. This CDR3 has 14 residues. Trimming removed 5 bases from V and 0 bases from J, with 8 bases in between. Germline-derived CDR1 and CDR2 are GTSNPN and SVGIG (reference sequence).

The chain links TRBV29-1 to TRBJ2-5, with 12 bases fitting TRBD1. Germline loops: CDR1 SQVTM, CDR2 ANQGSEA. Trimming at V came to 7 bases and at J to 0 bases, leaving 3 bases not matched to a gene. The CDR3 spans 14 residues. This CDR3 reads CSGRDRGHQETQYF. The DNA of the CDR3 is TGCAGCGGGAGGGACAGGGGGCACCAAGAGACCCAGTACTTC. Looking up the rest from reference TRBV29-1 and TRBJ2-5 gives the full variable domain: SAVISQKPSRDICQRGTSLTIQCQVDSQVTMMFWYRQQPGQSLTLIATANQGSEATYESGFVIDKFPISRPNLTFSTLTVSNMSPEDSSIYLCSGRDRGHQETQYFGPGTRLLVL.

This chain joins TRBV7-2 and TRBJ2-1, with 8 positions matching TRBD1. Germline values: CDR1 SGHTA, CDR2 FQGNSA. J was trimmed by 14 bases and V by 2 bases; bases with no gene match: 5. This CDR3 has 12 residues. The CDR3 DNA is TGTGCCAGCAGCTTATCCGACAGGGGTAAGTTCTTC. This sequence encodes CASSLSDRGKFF.

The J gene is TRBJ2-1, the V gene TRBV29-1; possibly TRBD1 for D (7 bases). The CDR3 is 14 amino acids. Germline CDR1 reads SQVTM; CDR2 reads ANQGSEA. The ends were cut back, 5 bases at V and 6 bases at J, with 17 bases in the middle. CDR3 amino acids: CSVLGRRDSNEQFF. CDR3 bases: TGCAGCGTTTTGGGCAGGCGGGACAGCAATGAGCAGTTCTTC.